This T cell receptor (beta chain) was found in a study of PD-L1 blockade in urothelial cancer. This clone was recorded once. CDR3 size: 16 residues. Germline V gives CDR1 MDHEN, CDR2 SYDVKM. J lost 4 bases, V lost 6 bases, and 10 bases had no gene match. Clones were read by immunoSEQ multiplex PCR, and TCRdb kept only the in-frame ones, dropping some. The data show about 38,000 clones, with 80% to 90% seen just once and about a sixth held by the top ten. V usage is TRBV28 and J usage is TRBJ2-2, with 8 nucleotides matching TRBD2. Source: PBMCs, taken around atezolizumab (anti-PD-L1) treatment. The origin of this receptor is a man between 60 and 70 years old with urothelial cancer. CDR3 coding DNA: TGTGCCAGCAGACGTCCCGGGACTAGTAGCACCGGGGAGCTGTTTTTT. Amino acids: CASRRPGTSSTGELFF.